This entry lists 19 T cell receptor beta chains sequenced from one sample in a study of identical twins. A single record per CDR3 protein comes from TCRdb applying MiXCR to the 5' RACE reads. The data hold approximately 1.8 million distinct CDR3 sequences, with about 30% observed a single time. The sample comprised cord blood. These receptors all come from a newborn girl in good health.

This clonotype was detected only a few times. V is TRBV20-1 and J is TRBJ2-2, with 10 bases matching TRBD2. There are 14 residues in the CDR3. Germline V gene sequence: CDR1 DFQATT, CDR2 SNEGSKA (reference sequence). V lost 6 bases and J lost 4; bases outside the gene matches: 5. CDR3 sequence reads: CSAPSGRGTGELFF. The CDR3 DNA is TGCAGTGCCCCCAGCGGGAGGGGCACCGGGGAGCTGTTTTTT.

This clonotype was seen only a few times. The V and J genes are TRBV20-1 and TRBJ2-4, with a weak D call TRBD2 (7 bases). Germline CDR1 and CDR2: DFQATT and SNEGSKA (reference sequence). V dropped 0 bases and J dropped 7 bases, with 13 bases sitting between them. The CDR3 sequence is 14 residues long. CDR3 sequence: CSARDRGAVNIQYF. As DNA, the CDR3 is TGCAGTGCTAGAGATCGGGGGGCCGTCAACATTCAGTACTTC.

This chain uses TRBV5-1 with TRBJ2-5; 10 nucleotides match TRBD2. Germline CDR1 SGHRS, CDR2 YFSETQ. V shed 0 bases and J 5 bases; nucleotides not matched to a gene: 4. The CDR3 covers 15 residues. The CDR3 loop reads CASSLVLTSGETQYF. The CDR3 bases are TGCGCCAGCAGCTTGGTACTGACTAGCGGGGAGACCCAGTACTTC.

The V call is TRBV28, the J call TRBJ2-2; possibly TRBD2 for D (5 bases). Germline V gene data show CDR1 as MDHEN and CDR2 as SYDVKM. V lost 2 bases and J lost 0, with 13 bases in between. The length of the CDR3 is 17 residues. CDR3 amino acids: CASSLKRGSANTGELFF. The CDR3 nucleotides are TGTGCCAGCAGTTTAAAACGGGGTAGCGCGAACACCGGGGAGCTGTTTTTT. The variable domain in full, with the rest retrieved from reference TRBV28 and TRBJ2-2, is DVKVTQSSRYLVKRTGEKVFLECVQDMDHENMFWYRQDPGLGLRLIYFSYDVKMKEKGDIPEGYSVSREKKERFSLILESASTNQTSMYLCASSLKRGSANTGELFFGEGSRLTVL.

The rearrangement joins TRBV19 to TRBJ2-1, with TRBD2 identical over 8 bases. The V gene's germline CDR1 is LNHDA and CDR2 SQIVND (reference sequence). The CDR3 is 14 amino acids. V shed 5 bases, J shed 8 bases, and the junction held 8 bases outside the gene matches. The CDR3 loop is CASSVGLVVDEQFF. DNA for the CDR3: TGTGCCAGTAGTGTGGGACTAGTAGTCGATGAGCAGTTCTTC.

To note about this clonotype: With a much larger clone just one base away, this may be a read error. The chain couples TRBV6-5 to TRBJ2-1; the D gene is possibly TRBD2 (6 bases). The closer fit of TRBJ2-7 to the DNA end suggests the J call may be wrong. Germline loops: CDR1 MNHEY, CDR2 SVGAGI. This CDR3 comprises 17 residues. The DNA of the CDR3 is TGTGCCAGCAGTTACTCGCTTTCCCGGGACTTCTACAATGAGCAGTACTTC. Its protein is CASSYSLSRDFYNEQYF.

This clonotype was detected ten times or more. CDR3 DNA sequence: TGTGCCAGCAGTCCCTCCAGCGGGGGGATCACAGATACGCAGTATTTT. Protein: CASSPSSGGITDTQYF. This chain uses TRBV27 with TRBJ2-3; 9 bases align to TRBD2. Germline loops: CDR1 MNHEY, CDR2 SMNVEV (reference sequence). V gave up 5 bases and J gave up 2 bases; unmatched junction bases: 8. This CDR3 is built from 16 residues.

This clonotype was counted a few times. The V and J genes are TRBV29-1 and TRBJ2-3; weak D call: TRBD1 (5 bases). The CDR3 covers 13 residues. Trimming shortened V by 6 bases and J by 1 base, and 11 bases separated the two germline ends. Germline V gene data show CDR1 as SQVTM and CDR2 as ANQGSEA. Here the CDR3 reads CSVRPRGTDTQYF. CDR3 nucleotides: TGCAGCGTCCGACCCAGGGGCACAGATACGCAGTATTTT.

The chain combines TRBV6-5 with TRBJ1-2; no definite D call. From germline, CDR1 is MNHEY and CDR2 SVGAGI. This CDR3 has 14 amino acids. V was cut by 2 bases and J by 3 bases, with 10 bases left in between. CDR3 nucleotides: TGTGCCAGCAGTTACGGTCGGGGTGACTATGGCTACACCTTC. Amino acid sequence: CASSYGRGDYGYTF.

The J gene is TRBJ2-3, the V gene TRBV7-2, with TRBD2 identical over 9 bases. Per the germline V gene, CDR1 is SGHTA and CDR2 is FQGNSA. There are 16 residues in the CDR3. The V gene end was trimmed by 0 bases and the J gene end by 2 bases; junction bases not matched to a gene: 3. The CDR3 DNA is TGTGCCAGCAGCTTAGCCGGGACTAGCAACACAGATACGCAGTATTTT. Translation gives CASSLAGTSNTDTQYF.

Comment on this clonotype: At one boundary the junction diverges from the germline segment, which might be a read error. The chain combines TRBV12-3 or TRBV12-4 with TRBJ2-5; D not certain. There are 12 residues in the CDR3. CDR3 loop: CASRIMVWTEYF. The CDR3 coding sequence is TGTGCCAGCAGAATTATGGTATGGACCGAGTACTTC.

V and J are TRBV12-3 or TRBV12-4 and TRBJ1-1; D is unresolved. V dropped 6 bases and J dropped 1 base, with 12 bases sitting between them. This CDR3 is 14 amino acids long. The CDR3 region is CASRPGFTNTEAFF. The CDR3 coding sequence is TGTGCCAGCAGGCCCGGGTTCACGAACACTGAAGCTTTCTTT.

This clonotype was counted a few times. V gene TRBV27 combines with J gene TRBJ2-7; 11 bases fit TRBD2. Germline loops: CDR1 MNHEY, CDR2 SMNVEV (reference sequence). The CDR3 sequence is 14 residues long. After removal of 5 bases from V and 6 bases from J, the junction contained 6 bases not matched to a gene. The CDR3 DNA reads TGTGCCAGCAGTGCGACTAGCGGGGTGCGCGAGCAGTACTTC. Amino acids: CASSATSGVREQYF.

This chain links TRBV16 with TRBJ2-7, with TRBD2 as a possible D gene (5 bases). The last part of the DNA fits TRBJ2-5 better; the J call may be wrong. The CDR3 is 12 residues long. Germline V gene lookup returns CDR1 KGHSY and CDR2 FQNENV. The CDR3: CASRRRGETQYF. CDR3 DNA: TGTGCCAGCAGACGGAGAGGGGAGACCCAGTACTTC.

This clonotype was observed at least ten times. One end of the junction does not line up with germline, which may come from a read error. The chain employs TRBV3-1 and TRBJ2-7; D not resolved. The CDR3 runs to 13 residues. The germline V gene encodes CDR1 LGHDT and CDR2 YNNKEL (reference sequence). The CDR3 coding sequence is TGTGCCAGCAGCCAAGACCGCTCCCACGAGCAGTACTTC. This codes for CASSQDRSHEQYF.

A remark on this clonotype: One junction end disagrees with the germline gene, perhaps due to a read error. The rearrangement links TRBV29-1 to TRBJ2-5, with D possibly TRBD1 on 5 matching bases. This CDR3 contains 13 residues. Germline loops: CDR1 SQVTM, CDR2 ANQGSEA. The CDR3 sequence: CSAEGRAQETQYF. CDR3 sequence (DNA): TGCAGCGCTGAAGGCAGGGCCCAAGAGACCCAGTACTTC.

The chain combines TRBV4-2 with TRBJ2-3, with D perhaps given as TRBD1 or TRBD2 (6 bases each). CDR3 size: 19 residues. Germline-derived CDR1 and CDR2 are LGHNA and YNFKEQ. V lost 3 bases to trimming and J lost 0 bases, with 22 bases between them. This chain's CDR3 is CASSQSSGGGLRSTDTQYF. Written as DNA, the CDR3 is TGTGCCAGCAGCCAGTCCTCCGGTGGGGGGCTGAGGAGCACAGATACGCAGTATTTT.

This clonotype was observed many times. The CDR3: CASSFAGNEQFF. CDR3 DNA sequence: TGTGCCAGCAGTTTCGCGGGCAATGAGCAGTTCTTC. This rearrangement joins TRBV12-3 or TRBV12-4 to TRBJ2-1; TRBD2 is a possible D gene (5 bases). This CDR3 is built from 12 residues. The V and J ends lost 3 bases and 6 bases respectively, with 6 bases between them.

This clonotype was seen only once. An end of the junction differs from the germline gene, which may be a read error. This chain connects TRBV6-1 to TRBJ2-7; 8 nucleotides agree with TRBD1. Germline V gene data show CDR1 as MNHNS and CDR2 as SASEGT. The CDR3 is 14 amino acids. The CDR3, as DNA: TGTGCCAGCGGTTGGACAGGGCCATCCTACGAGCAGGACTTC. Translation gives CASGWTGPSYEQDF.